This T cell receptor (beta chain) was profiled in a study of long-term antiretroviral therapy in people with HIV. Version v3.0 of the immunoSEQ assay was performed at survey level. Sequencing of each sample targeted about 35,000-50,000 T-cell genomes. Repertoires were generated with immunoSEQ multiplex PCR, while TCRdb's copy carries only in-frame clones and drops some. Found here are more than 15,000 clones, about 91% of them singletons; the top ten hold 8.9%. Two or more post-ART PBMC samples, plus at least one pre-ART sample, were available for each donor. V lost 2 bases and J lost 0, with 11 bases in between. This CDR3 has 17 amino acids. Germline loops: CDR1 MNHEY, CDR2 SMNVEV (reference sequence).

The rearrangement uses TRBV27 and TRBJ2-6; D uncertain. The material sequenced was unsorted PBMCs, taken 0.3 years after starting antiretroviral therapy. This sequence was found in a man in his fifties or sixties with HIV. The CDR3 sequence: CASSLKPVYSGANVLTF. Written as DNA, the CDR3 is TGTGCCAGCAGTTTAAAACCCGTCTACTCTGGGGCCAACGTCCTGACTTTC.